The present entry profiles one TCR beta chain with its context. Per the study methods: Reference gene primer amplification yielded estimated nucleated cell counts. Produced via immunoSEQ multiplex PCR; TCRdb's table is partial and in-frame only. V, J and clone size derive from that table, while D and trimming were established from the DNA sequence. The profile shows over 95,000 clones, 75% to 85% of them singletons. This specimen comes from a study of blood T cell repertoires in COVID-19. About the research overall: Acute-phase and convalescent COVID-19 samples originated in the United States, Italy and Spain. T cells, B-cell-depleted T cells, or PBMCs provided the cDNA or gDNA that served as material.

Between the trimmed V and J ends, which lost 5 bases and 5 bases, there was a span of 22 bases. This CDR3 comprises 17 residues. Germline loops: CDR1 SGHVS, CDR2 FNYEAQ. The sample taken for sequencing was peripheral blood. The chain links TRBV7-6 to TRBJ2-1, with D tentatively TRBD2 (5 bases). This TCR derives from a woman of 80 years or more with active or convalescent COVID-19. The CDR3 here is CASSPPLAPSPNNEQFF. CDR3 coding DNA: TGTGCCAGCAGCCCTCCCCTAGCCCCCTCCCCCAACAATGAGCAGTTCTTC.